This record concerns one TCR beta chain sequence. A much more abundant neighbour one base away suggests this may be a read error. In TCRdb, the reads were re-called with MiXCR into one record per CDR3 protein. Of some 600,000 distinct CDR3 sequences in the sample, roughly a quarter were seen once. The sample originates from a study of T cell repertoires in cytomegalovirus infection. Trimming took 3 bases from V and 4 from J; bases not matched to a gene: 7. Germline CDR1 ENHRY, CDR2 SYGVKD. This CDR3 is built from 16 residues. The sequence derives from a human donor in good health (CMV status not recorded). Some clones in this sample may be carry-over from other donors' samples. Sequenced: CD8+ T cells from PBMCs. The chain links TRBV10-3 to TRBJ2-1; 9 positions match TRBD1. The CDR3 DNA sequence: TGTGCCATCAGTGATACCGAACAGGGGGCTTACAATGAGCAGTTCTTC. Translation gives CAISDTEQGAYNEQFF.